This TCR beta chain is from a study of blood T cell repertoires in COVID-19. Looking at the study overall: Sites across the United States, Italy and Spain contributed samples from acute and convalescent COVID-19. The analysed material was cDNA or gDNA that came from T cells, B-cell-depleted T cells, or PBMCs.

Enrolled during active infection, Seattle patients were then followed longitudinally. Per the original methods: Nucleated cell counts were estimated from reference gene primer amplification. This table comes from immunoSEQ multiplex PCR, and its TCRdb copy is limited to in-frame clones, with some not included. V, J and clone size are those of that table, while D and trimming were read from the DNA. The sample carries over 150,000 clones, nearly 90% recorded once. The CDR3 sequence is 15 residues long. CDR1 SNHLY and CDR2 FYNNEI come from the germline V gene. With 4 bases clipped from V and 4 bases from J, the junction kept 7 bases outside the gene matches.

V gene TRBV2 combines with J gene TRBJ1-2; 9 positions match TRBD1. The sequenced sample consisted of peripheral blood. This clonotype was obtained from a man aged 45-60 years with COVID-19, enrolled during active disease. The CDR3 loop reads CASSGDRGRAYGYTF. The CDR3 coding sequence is TGTGCCAGCAGTGGAGACAGGGGGAGGGCCTATGGCTACACCTTC.